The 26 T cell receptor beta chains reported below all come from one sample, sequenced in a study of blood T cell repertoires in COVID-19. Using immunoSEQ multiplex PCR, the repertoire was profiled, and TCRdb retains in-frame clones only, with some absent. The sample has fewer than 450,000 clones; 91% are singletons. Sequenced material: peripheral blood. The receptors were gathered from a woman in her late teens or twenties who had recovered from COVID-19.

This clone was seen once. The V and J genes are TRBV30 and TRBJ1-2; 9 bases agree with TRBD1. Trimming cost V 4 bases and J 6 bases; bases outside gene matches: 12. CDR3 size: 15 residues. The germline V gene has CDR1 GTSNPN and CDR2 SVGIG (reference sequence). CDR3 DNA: TGTGCCTGGACACAATCCAGGGGACAGGGAGATGGCTACACCTTC. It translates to CAWTQSRGQGDGYTF.

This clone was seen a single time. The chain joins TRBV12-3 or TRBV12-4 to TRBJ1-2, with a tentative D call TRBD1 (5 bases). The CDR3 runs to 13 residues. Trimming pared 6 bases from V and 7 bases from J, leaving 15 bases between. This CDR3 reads CASSPLTQGGYTF. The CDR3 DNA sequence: TGTGCCAGCAGCCCGCTCACCCAGGGTGGCTACACCTTC.

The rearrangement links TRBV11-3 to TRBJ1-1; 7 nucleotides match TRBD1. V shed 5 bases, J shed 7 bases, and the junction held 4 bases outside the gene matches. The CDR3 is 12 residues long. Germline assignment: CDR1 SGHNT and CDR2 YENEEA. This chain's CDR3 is CASSPTGSEAFF. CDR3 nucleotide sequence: TGTGCCAGCAGCCCGACAGGGAGTGAAGCTTTCTTT. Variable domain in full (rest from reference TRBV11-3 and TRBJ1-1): EAGVVQSPRYKIIEKKQPVAFWCNPISGHNTLYWYLQNLGQGPELLIRYENEEAVDDSQLPKDRFSAERLKGVDSTLKIQPAELGDSAVYLCASSPTGSEAFFGQGTRLTVV.

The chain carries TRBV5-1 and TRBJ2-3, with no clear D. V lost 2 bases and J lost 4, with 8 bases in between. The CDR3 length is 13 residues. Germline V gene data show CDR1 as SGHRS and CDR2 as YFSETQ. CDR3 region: CASSLFYSDTQYF. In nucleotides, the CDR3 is TGCGCCAGCAGCTTATTTTACTCAGATACGCAGTATTTT.

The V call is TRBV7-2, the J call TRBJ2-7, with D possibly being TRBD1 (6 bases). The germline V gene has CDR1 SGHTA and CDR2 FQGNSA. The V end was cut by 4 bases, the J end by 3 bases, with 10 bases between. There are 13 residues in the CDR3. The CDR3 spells CASSSQQGYEQYV. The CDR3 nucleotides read TGTGCCAGCAGCTCACAACAGGGCTACGAGCAGTACGTC.

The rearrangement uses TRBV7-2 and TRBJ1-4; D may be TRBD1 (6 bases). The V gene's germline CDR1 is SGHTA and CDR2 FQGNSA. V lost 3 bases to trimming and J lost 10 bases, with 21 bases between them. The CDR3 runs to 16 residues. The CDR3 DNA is TGTGCCAGCAGCTTGGCCCCAAGGGACACCAGGGGAAAACTGTTTTTT. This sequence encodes CASSLAPRDTRGKLFF.

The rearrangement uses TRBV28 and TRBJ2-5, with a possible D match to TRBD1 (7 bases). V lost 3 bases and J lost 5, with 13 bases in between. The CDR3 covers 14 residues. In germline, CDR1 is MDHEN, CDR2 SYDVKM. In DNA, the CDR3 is TGTGCCAGCAGTTTTGAGGGGGCGGGGGAGACCCAGTACTTC. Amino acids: CASSFEGAGETQYF.

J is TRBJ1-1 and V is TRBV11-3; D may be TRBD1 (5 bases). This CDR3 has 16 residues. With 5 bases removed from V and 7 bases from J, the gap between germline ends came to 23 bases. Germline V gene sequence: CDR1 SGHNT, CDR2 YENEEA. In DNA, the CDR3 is TGTGCCAGCAGCCGTGGAGTTGGGGGGGGAGATGGTGAAGCTTTCTTT. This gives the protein CASSRGVGGGDGEAFF.

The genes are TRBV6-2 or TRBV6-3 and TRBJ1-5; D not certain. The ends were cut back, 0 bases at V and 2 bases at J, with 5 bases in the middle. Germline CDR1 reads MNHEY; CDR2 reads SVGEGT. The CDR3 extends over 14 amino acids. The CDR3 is CASSYSSRNQPQHF. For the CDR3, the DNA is TGTGCCAGCAGTTACTCGAGTCGCAATCAGCCCCAGCATTTT.

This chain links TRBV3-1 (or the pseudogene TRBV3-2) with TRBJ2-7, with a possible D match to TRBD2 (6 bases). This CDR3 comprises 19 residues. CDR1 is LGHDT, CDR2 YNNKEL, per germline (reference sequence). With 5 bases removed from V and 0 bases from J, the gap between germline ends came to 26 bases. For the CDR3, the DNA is TGTGCCAGCAGCTCACGAGACCGGGAGCAACTACTACCCTCCTACGAGCAGTACGTC. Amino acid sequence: CASSSRDREQLLPSYEQYV.

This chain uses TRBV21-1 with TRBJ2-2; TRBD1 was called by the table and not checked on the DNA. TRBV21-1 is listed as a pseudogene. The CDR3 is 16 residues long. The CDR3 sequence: CASSRTGGAGTGELFF. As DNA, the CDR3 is TGTGCCAGCAGCAGAACAGGGGGCGCGGGAACCGGGGAGCTGTTTTTT.

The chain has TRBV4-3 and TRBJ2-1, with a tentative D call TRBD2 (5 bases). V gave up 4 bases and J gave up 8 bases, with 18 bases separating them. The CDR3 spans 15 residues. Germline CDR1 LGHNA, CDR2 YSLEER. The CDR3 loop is CASSPLRGSRDEQFF. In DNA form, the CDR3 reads TGCGCCAGCAGCCCGCTCAGAGGGAGTAGAGATGAGCAGTTCTTC.

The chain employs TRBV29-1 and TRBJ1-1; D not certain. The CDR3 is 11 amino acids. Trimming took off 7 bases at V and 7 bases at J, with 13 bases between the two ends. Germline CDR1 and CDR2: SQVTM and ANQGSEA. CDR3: CSGNLRYEAFF. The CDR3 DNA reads TGCAGCGGAAACCTCAGGTATGAAGCTTTCTTT.

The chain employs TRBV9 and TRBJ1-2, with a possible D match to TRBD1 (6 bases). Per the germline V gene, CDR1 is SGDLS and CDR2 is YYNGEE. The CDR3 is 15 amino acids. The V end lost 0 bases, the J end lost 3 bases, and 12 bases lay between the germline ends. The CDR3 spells CASSVGRQGYYGYTF. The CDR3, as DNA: TGTGCCAGCAGCGTAGGAAGGCAGGGGTACTATGGCTACACCTTC.

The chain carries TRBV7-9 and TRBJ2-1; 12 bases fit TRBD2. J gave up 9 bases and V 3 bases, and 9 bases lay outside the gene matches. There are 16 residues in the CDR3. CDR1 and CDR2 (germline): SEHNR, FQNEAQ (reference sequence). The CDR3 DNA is TGTGCCAGCAGCTTTTTTCGGACTAGCGGGATGGGTGAGCAGTTCTTC. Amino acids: CASSFFRTSGMGEQFF.

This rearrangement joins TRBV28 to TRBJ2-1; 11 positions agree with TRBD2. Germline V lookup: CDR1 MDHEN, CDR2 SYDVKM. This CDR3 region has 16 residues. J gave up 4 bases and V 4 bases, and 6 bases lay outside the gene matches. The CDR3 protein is CASSSAGTSGYNEQFF. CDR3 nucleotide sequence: TGTGCCAGCAGTTCAGCCGGGACTAGCGGATACAATGAGCAGTTCTTC.

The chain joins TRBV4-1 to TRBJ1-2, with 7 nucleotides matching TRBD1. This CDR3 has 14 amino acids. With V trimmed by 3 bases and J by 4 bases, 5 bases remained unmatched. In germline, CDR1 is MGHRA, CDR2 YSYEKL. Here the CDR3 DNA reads TGCGCCAGCAGCCACCGGGGGACAGTCTATGGCTACACCTTC. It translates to CASSHRGTVYGYTF.

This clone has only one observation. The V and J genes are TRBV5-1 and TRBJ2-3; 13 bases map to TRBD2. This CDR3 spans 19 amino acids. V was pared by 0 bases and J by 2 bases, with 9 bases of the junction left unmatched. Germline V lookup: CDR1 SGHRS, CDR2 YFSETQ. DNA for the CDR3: TGCGCCAGCAGCTTGGCCCGGACTAGCGGGAGTACAAACACAGATACGCAGTATTTT. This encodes CASSLARTSGSTNTDTQYF.

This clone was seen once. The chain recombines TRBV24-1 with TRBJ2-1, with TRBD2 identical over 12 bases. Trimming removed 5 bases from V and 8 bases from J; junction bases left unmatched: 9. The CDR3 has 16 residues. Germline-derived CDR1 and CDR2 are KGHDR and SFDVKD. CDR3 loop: CATSGAGTSGSYEQFF. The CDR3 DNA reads TGTGCCACCAGTGGTGCCGGGACTAGCGGGTCCTATGAGCAGTTCTTC.

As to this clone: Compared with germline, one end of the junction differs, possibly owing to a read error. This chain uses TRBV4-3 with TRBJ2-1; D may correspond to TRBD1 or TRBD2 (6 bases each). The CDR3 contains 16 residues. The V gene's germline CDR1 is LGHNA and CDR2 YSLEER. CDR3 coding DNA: TGCGCCAGCAGTCAAGAGGGGGGTCAGTCCTACAATGAGCAGTTCTTC. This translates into CASSQEGGQSYNEQFF.

CDR3: CASSQGRGEVKETQYF. DNA for the CDR3: TGCGCCAGCAGCCAAGGCAGGGGTGAGGTTAAAGAGACCCAGTACTTC. The rearrangement links TRBV4-1 to TRBJ2-5; a weak D match, TRBD1 (6 bases). The CDR3 is made up of 16 amino acids. From germline, CDR1 is MGHRA and CDR2 YSYEKL. Trimming removed 1 base at V and 3 bases at J, with 15 bases between.

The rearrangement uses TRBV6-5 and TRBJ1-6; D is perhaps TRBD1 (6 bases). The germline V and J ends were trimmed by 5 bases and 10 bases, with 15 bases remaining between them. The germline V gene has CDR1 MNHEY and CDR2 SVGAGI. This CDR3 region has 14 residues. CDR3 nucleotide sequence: TGTGCCAGCAGTCGCAAAGGGGGGGGGTCACCCCTCCACTTT. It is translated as CASSRKGGGSPLHF.

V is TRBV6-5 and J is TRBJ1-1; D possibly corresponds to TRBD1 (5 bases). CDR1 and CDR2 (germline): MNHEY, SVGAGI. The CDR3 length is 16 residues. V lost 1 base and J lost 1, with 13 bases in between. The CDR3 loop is CASSYYLTEPNTEAFF. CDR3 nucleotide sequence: TGTGCCAGCAGTTACTACCTGACAGAGCCGAACACTGAAGCTTTCTTT.

The chain's CDR3 is CASSLVDFGNTIYF. The CDR3, as DNA: TGTGCCAGCAGCTTAGTGGACTTTGGAAACACCATATATTTT. This chain uses TRBV7-9 with TRBJ1-3; D is uncertain. The CDR3 length is 14 residues. Germline V CDR1 and CDR2: SEHNR, FQNEAQ (reference sequence). Trimming took 1 base from V and 3 from J, leaving 7 bases between them. Full variable domain (remainder filled in from reference TRBV7-9 and TRBJ1-3): DTGVSQNPRHKITKRGQNVTFRCDPISEHNRLYWYRQTLGQGPEFLTYFQNEAQLEKSRLLSDRFSAERPKGSFSTLEIQRTEQGDSAMYLCASSLVDFGNTIYFGEGSWLTVV.

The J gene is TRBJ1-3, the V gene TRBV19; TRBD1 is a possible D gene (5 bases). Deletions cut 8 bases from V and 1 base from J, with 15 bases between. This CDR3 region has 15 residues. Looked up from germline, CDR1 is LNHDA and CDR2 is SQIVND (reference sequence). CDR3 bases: TGTGCCAGTGAGGGCACCGGGACTTCTGGAAACACCATATATTTT. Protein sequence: CASEGTGTSGNTIYF.

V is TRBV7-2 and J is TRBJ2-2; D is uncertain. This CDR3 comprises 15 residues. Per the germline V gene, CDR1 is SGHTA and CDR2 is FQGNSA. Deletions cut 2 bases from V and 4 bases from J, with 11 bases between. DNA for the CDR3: TGTGCCAGCAGCTTATTAGGCGGAGTCACCGGGGAGCTGTTTTTT. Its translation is CASSLLGGVTGELFF.